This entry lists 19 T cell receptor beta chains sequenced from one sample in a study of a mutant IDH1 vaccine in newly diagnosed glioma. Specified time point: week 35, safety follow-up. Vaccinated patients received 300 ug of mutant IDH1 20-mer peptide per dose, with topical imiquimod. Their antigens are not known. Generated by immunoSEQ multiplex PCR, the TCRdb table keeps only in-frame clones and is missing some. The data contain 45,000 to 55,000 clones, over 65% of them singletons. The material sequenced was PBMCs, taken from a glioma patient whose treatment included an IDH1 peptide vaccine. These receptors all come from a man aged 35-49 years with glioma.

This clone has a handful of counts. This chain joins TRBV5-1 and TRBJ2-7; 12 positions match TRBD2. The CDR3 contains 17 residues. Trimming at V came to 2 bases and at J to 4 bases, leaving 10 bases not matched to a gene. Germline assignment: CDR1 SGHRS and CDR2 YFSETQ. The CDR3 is CASSFGLAGGENYEQYF. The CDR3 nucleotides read TGCGCCAGCAGCTTTGGTCTAGCGGGAGGGGAAAATTACGAGCAGTACTTC.

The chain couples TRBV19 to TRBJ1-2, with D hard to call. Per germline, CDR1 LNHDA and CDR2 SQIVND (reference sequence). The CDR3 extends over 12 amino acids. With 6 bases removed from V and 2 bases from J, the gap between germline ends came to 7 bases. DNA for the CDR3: TGTGCCAGTAGGGTAGAGAACTATGGCTACACCTTC. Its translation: CASRVENYGYTF.

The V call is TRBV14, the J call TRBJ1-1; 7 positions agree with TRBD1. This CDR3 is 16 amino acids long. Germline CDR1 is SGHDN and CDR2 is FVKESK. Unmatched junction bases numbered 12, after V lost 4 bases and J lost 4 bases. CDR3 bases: TGTGCCAGCAGCCCCCCCCCTACAGGGGTGGGCACTGAAGCTTTCTTT. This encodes CASSPPPTGVGTEAFF.

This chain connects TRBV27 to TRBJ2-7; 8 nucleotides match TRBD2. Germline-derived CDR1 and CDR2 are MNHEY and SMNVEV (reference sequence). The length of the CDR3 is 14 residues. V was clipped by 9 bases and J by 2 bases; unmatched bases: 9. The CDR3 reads CASCGRTPPYEQYF. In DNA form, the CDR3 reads TGTGCCAGTTGCGGGAGGACACCTCCCTACGAGCAGTACTTC.

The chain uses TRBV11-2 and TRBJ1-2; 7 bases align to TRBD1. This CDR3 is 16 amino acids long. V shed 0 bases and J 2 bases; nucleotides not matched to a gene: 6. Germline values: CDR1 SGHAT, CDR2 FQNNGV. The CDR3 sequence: CASSLDSTGPNYGYTF. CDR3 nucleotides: TGTGCCAGCAGCTTAGATTCGACAGGGCCCAACTATGGCTACACCTTC.

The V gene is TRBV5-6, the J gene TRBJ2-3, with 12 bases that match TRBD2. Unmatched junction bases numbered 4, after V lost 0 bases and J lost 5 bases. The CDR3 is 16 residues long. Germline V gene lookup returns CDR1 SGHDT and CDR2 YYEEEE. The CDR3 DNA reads TGTGCCAGCAGCTTGGGACTAGCGGGAGTACGAGATACGCAGTATTTT. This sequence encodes CASSLGLAGVRDTQYF. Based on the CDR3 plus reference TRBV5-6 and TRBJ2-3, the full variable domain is DAGVTQSPTHLIKTRGQQVTLRCSPKSGHDTVSWYQQALGQGPQFIFQYYEEEERQRGNFPDRFSGHQFPNYSSELNVNALLLGDSALYLCASSLGLAGVRDTQYFGPGTRLTVL.

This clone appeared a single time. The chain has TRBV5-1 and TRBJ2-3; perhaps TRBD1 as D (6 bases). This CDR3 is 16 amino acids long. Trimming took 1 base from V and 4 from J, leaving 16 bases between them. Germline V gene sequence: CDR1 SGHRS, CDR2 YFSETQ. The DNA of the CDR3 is TGCGCCAGCAGCTTGAGGTCCGGACAGACGGCAGATACGCAGTATTTT. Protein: CASSLRSGQTADTQYF.

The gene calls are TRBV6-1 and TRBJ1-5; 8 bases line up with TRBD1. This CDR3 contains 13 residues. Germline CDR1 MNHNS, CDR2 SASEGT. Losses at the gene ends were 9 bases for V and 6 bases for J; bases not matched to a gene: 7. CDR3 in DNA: TGTGCCAGTACTACAGGGGGGCGTCAGCCCCAGCATTTT. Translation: CASTTGGRQPQHF.

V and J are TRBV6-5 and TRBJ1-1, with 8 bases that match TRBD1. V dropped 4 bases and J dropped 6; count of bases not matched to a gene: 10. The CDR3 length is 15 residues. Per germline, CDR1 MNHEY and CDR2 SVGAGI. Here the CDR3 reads CASSSVTGAAAEAFF. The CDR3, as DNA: TGTGCCAGCAGTTCAGTGACAGGGGCCGCCGCTGAAGCTTTCTTT.

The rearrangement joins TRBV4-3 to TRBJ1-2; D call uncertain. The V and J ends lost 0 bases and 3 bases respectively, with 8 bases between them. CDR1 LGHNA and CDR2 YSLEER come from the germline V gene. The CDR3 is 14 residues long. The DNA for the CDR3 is TGCGCCAGCAGCCAAGATAGCCAGTACTATGGCTACACCTTC. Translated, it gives CASSQDSQYYGYTF.

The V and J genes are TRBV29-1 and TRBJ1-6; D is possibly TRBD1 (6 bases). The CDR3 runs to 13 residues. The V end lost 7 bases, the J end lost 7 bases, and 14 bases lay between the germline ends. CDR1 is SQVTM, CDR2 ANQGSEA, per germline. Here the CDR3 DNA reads TGCAGCGCGAGAGACGGACAGAATTCACCCCTCCACTTT. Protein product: CSARDGQNSPLHF.

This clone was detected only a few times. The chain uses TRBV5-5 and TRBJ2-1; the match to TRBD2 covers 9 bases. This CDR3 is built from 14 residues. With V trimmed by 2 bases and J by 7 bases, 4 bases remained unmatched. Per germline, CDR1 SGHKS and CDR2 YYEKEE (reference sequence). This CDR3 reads CASSFSGRLNEQFF. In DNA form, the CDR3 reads TGTGCCAGCAGCTTTAGCGGGAGATTAAATGAGCAGTTCTTC.

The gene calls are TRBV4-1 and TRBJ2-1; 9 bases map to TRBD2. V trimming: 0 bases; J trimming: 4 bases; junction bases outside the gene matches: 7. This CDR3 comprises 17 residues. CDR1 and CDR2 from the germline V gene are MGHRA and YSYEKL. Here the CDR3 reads CASSQEWRREGYNEQFF. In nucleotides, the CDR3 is TGCGCCAGCAGCCAAGAGTGGAGGCGGGAGGGGTACAATGAGCAGTTCTTC.

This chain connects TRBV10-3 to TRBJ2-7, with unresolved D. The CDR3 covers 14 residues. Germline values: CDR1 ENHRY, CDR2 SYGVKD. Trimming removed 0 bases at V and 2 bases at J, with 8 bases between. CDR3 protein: CAISESVVPYEQYV. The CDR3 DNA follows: TGTGCCATCAGTGAGTCGGTCGTTCCCTACGAGCAGTACGTC.

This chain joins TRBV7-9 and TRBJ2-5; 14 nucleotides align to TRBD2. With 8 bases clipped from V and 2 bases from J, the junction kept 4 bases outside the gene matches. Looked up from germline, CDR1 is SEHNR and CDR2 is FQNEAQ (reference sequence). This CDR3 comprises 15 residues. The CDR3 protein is CASGTSGSLQETQYF. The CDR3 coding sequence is TGTGCCAGCGGGACTAGCGGGAGTTTGCAAGAGACCCAGTACTTC.

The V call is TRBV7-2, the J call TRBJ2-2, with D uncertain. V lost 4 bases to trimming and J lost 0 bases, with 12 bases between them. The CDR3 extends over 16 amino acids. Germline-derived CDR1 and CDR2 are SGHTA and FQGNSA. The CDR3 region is CASSSRTAANTGELFF. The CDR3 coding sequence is TGTGCCAGCAGCTCACGGACGGCTGCGAACACCGGGGAGCTGTTTTTT.

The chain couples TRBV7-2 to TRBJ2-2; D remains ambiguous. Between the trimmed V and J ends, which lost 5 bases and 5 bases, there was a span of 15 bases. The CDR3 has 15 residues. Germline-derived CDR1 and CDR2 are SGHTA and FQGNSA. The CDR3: CASSQAGWGTGELFF. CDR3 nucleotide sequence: TGTGCCAGCAGCCAAGCCGGATGGGGAACCGGGGAGCTGTTTTTT.

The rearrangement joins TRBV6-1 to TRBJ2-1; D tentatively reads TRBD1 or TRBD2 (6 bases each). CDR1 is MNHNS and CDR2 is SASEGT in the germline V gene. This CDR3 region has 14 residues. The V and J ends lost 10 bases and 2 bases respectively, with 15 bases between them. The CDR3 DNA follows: TGTGCCACCAGGGGACTCACCGCCTACAATGAGCAGTTCTTC. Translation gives CATRGLTAYNEQFF.

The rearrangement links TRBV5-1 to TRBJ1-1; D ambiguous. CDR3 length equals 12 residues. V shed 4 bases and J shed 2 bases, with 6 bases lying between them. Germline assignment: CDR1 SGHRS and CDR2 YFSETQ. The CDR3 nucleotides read TGCGCCAGCAGCCAGAGTAACACTGAAGCTTTCTTT. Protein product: CASSQSNTEAFF. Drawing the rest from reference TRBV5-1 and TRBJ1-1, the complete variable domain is KAGVTQTPRYLIKTRGQQVTLSCSPISGHRSVSWYQQTPGQGLQFLFEYFSETQRNKGNFPGRFSGRQFSNSRSEMNVSTLELGDSALYLCASSQSNTEAFFGQGTRLTVV.